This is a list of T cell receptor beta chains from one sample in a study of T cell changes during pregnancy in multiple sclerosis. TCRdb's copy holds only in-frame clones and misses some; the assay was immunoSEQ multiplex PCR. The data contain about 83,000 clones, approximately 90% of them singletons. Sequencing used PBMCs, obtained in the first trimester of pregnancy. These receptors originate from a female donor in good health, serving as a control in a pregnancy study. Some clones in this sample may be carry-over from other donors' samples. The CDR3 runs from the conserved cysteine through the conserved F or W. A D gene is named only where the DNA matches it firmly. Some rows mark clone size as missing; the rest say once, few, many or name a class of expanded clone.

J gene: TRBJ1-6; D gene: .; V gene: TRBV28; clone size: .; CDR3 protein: CASSLSGGSPLHF; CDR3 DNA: TGTGCCAGCAGTTTATCGGGGGGTTCACCCCTCCACTTT
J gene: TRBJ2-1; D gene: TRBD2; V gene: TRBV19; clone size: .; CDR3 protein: CASSLAGYNEQFF; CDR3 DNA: TGTGCCAGTAGTTTAGCGGGCTACAATGAGCAGTTCTTC
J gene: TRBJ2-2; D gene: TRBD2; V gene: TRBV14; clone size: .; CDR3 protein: CASSHWTSGDTGELFF; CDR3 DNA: TGTGCCAGCAGCCATTGGACTAGCGGTGACACCGGGGAGCTGTTTTTT
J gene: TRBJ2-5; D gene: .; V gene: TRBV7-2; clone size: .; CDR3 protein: CASSLPRQLETQYF; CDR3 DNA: TGTGCCAGCAGCCTACCCAGACAGTTAGAGACCCAGTACTTC
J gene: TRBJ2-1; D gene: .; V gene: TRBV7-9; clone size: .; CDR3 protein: CASSLTPEQFF; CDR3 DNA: TGTGCCAGCAGTCTCACTCCGGAGCAGTTCTTC
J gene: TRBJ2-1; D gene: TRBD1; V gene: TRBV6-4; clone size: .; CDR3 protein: CASSDDTGGYNEQFF; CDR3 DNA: TGTGCCAGCAGTGACGATACAGGGGGCTACAATGAGCAGTTCTTC
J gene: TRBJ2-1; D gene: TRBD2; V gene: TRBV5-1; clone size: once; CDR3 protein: CASSFLAGSYNEQFF; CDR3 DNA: TGCGCCAGCAGCTTTCTAGCGGGATCCTACAATGAGCAGTTCTTC
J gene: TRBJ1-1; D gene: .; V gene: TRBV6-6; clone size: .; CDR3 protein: CASRSTGQRNTEAFF; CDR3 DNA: TGTGCCAGCAGATCGACGGGTCAGAGGAACACTGAAGCTTTCTTT
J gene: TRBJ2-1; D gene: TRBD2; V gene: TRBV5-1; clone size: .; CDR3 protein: CASSHGSGLAEYNEQFF; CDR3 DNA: TGCGCCAGCAGCCATGGATCGGGACTAGCAGAGTACAATGAGCAGTTCTTC
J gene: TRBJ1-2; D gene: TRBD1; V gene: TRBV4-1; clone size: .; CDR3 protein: CASRPETGEYGYTF; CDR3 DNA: TGCGCCAGCAGACCCGAGACAGGGGAATATGGCTACACCTTC
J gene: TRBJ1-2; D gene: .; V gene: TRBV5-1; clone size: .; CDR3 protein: CASSLARGSHGYTF; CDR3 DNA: TGCGCCAGCAGCTTGGCTCGGGGATCTCATGGCTACACCTTC
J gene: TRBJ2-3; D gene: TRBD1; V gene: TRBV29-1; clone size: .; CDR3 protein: CSVEGQDRATDTQYF; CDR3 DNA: TGCAGCGTTGAAGGGCAGGACAGGGCGACAGATACGCAGTATTTT
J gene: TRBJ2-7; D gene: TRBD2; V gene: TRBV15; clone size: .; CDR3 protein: CATSRDLAGESYEQYF; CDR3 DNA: TGTGCCACCAGCAGAGATCTCGCGGGGGAGTCCTACGAGCAGTACTTC
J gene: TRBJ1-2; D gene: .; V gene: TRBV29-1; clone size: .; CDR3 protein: CSVAGSPQKDGYTF; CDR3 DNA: TGCAGCGTTGCCGGGTCTCCCCAAAAGGATGGCTACACCTTC
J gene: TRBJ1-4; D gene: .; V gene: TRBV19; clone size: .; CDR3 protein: CASSPQDGGYEKLFF; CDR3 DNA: TGTGCCAGTAGTCCACAGGATGGTGGATACGAAAAACTGTTTTTT
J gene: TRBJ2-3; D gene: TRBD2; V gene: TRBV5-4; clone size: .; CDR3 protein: CASSSKLAGGPDTQYF; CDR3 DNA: TGTGCCAGCAGCTCCAAACTAGCGGGGGGTCCAGATACGCAGTATTTT
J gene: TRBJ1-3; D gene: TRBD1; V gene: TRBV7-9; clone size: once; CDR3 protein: CASSWTGFSGNTIYF; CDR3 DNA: TGTGCCAGCAGCTGGACAGGTTTCTCTGGAAACACCATATATTTT
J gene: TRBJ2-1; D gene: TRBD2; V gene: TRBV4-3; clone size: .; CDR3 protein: CASSQDNSGRAPYNEQFF; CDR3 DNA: TGCGCCAGCAGCCAAGATAATAGCGGGAGGGCCCCCTACAATGAGCAGTTCTTC
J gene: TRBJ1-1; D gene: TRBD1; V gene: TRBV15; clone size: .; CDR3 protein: CATGTGAEAFF; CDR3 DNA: TGTGCCACCGGAACAGGGGCTGAAGCTTTCTTT
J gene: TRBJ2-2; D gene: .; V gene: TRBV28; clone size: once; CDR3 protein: CASSFRGKTGELFF; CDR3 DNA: TGTGCCAGCAGTTTTCGGGGTAAAACCGGGGAGCTGTTTTTT
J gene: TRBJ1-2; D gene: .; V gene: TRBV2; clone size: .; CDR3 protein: CASIERGSGGYTF; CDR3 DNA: TGTGCCAGCATCGAACGGGGTTCCGGTGGCTACACCTTC
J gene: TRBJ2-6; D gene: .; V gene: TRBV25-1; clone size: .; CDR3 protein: CASSEAGTGANVLTF; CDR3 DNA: TGTGCCAGCAGTGAAGCGGGGACTGGGGCCAACGTCCTGACTTTC
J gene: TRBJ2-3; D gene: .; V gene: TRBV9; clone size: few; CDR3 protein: CASSVAITSQDTQYF; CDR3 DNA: TGTGCCAGCAGCGTAGCAATAACTAGCCAAGATACGCAGTATTTT
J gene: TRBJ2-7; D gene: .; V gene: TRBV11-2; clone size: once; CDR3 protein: CASSLLLGSGPYEQYF; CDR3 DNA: TGTGCCAGCAGCTTATTATTAGGTAGCGGACCCTACGAGCAGTACTTC
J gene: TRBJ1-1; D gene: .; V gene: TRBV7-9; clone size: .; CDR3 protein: CASRPRTQRNTEAFF; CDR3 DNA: TGTGCCAGCAGACCTAGGACTCAGAGGAACACTGAAGCTTTCTTT
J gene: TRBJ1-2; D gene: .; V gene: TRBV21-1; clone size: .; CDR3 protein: CASSKEEETTYGYTF; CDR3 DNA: TGTGCCAGCAGCAAAGAGGAGGAGACAACCTATGGCTACACCTTC
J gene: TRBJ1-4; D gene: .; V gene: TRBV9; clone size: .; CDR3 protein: CASSVEAGNEKLFF; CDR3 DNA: TGTGCCAGCAGCGTAGAGGCCGGGAATGAAAAACTGTTTTTT
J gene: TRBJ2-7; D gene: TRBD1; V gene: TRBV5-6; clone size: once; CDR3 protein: CASSFGTGGYYEQYF; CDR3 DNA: TGTGCCAGCAGCTTTGGGACAGGGGGCTACTACGAGCAGTACTTC
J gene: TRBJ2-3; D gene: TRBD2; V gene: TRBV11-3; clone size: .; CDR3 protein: CASSLGQREATDTQYF; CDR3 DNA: TGTGCCAGCAGCTTAGGTCAGCGGGAGGCGACAGATACGCAGTATTTT
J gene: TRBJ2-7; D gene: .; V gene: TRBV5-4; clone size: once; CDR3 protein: CASSQDRYYEQYF; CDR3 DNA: TGTGCCAGCAGCCAGGACAGATACTACGAGCAGTACTTC
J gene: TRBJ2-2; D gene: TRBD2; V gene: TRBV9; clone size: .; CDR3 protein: CASSGAGGQSGELFF; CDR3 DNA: TGTGCCAGCAGCGGAGCGGGGGGGCAATCCGGGGAGCTGTTTTTT
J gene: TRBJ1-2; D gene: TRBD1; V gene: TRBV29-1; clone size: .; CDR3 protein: CSVSSRANTGGAYGYTF; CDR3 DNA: TGCAGCGTTTCCTCAAGAGCCAATACAGGGGGCGCATATGGCTACACCTTC
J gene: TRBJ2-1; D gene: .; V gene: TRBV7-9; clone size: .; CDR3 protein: CAGRQGEANEQFF; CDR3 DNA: TGTGCTGGACGGCAGGGGGAGGCCAATGAGCAGTTCTTC
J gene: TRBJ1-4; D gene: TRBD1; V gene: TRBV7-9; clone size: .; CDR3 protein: CASSWTGQTNEKLFF; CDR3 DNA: TGTGCCAGCAGCTGGACAGGCCAAACTAATGAAAAACTGTTTTTT
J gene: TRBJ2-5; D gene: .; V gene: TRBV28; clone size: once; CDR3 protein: CASSPQGGGQETQYF; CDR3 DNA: TGTGCCAGCAGTCCTCAGGGCGGAGGGCAAGAGACCCAGTACTTC
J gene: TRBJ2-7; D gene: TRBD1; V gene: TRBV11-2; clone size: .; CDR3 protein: CASSSTGQTIYEQYF; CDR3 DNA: TGTGCCAGCAGCTCCACGGGACAGACTATCTACGAGCAGTACTTC
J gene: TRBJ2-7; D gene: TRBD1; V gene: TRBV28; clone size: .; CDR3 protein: CASIRQGAAYEQYF; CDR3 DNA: TGTGCCAGCATACGACAGGGGGCCGCCTACGAGCAGTACTTC
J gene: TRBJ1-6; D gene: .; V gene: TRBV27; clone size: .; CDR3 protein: CASSFQGINSPLHF; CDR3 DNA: TGTGCCAGCAGTTTTCAGGGGATCAATTCACCCCTCCACTTT
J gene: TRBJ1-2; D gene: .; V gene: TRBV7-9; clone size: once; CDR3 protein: CASSPRAGWVYGYTF; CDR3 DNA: TGTGCCAGCAGCCCCAGAGCAGGGTGGGTCTATGGCTACACCTTC
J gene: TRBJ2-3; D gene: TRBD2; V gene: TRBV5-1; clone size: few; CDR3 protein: CASSPGGAGGLTDTQYF; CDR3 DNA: TGCGCCAGCAGCCCCGGCGGGGCGGGGGGGCTCACAGATACGCAGTATTTT
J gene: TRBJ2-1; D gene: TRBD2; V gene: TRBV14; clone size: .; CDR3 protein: CASSQVQTSGRMEQFF; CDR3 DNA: TGTGCCAGCAGCCAAGTCCAGACTAGCGGGAGGATGGAACAGTTCTTC
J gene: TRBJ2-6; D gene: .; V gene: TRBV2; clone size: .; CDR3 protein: CASSEDRSGANVLTF; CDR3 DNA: TGTGCCAGCAGTGAAGACAGGTCGGGGGCCAACGTCCTGACTTTC
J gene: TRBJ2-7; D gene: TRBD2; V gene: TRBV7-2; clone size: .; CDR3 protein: CASSFGTSGINEQYF; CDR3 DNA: TGTGCCAGCAGCTTCGGGACTAGCGGGATCAACGAGCAGTACTTC
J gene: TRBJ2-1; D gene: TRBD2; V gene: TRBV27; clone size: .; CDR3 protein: CASSLYSGRAGNNEQFF; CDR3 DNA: TGTGCCAGCAGCCTTTATAGCGGGAGGGCCGGGAACAATGAGCAGTTCTTC
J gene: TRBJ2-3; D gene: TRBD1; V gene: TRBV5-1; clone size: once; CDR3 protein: CASSYGQGMGTDTQYF; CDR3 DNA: TGCGCCAGCAGCTACGGACAGGGTATGGGCACAGATACGCAGTATTTT
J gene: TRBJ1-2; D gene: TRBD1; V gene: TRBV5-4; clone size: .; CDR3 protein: CASSRLGTGTYGYTF; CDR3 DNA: TGTGCCAGCAGCCGACTCGGGACAGGGACTTATGGCTACACCTTC
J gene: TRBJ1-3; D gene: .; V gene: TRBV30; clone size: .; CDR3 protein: CAWSVRRTDSGNTIYF; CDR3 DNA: TGTGCCTGGAGTGTGAGAAGGACTGATTCTGGAAACACCATATATTTT
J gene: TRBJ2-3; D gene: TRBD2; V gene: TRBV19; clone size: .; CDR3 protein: CASSNGASGSDTQYF; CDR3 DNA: TGTGCCAGTAGTAATGGGGCTAGCGGATCAGATACGCAGTATTTT
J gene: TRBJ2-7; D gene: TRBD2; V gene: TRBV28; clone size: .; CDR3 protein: CASSPPAGGSLEQYF; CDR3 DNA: TGTGCCAGCAGTCCCCCAGCGGGGGGCTCTCTCGAGCAGTACTTC
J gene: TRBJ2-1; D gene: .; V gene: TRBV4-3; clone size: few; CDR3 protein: CASSLTDNEQFF; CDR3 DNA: TGCGCCAGCAGCCTGACAGACAATGAGCAGTTCTTC
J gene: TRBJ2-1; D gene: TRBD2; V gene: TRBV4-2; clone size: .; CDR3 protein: CASSPTSGVGVEQFF; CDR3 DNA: TGTGCCAGCAGCCCCACTAGCGGGGTTGGGGTTGAGCAGTTCTTC
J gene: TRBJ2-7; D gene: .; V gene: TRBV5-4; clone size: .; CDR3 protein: CASSFQGYEQYF; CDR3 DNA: TGTGCCAGCAGCTTTCAGGGCTACGAGCAGTACTTC